The clone carrying this TCR beta chain was observed a handful of times. No antigen is known for it. Those who donated were healthy bone marrow donors. The sample is drawn from a study of cytomegalovirus exposure and HLA in healthy donors. On the study more broadly: The Caucasian-associated ancestry cluster contained about four fifths of the roughly 370 genotyped donors.

V lost 10 bases and J 4 bases, leaving 16 bases between the germline ends. The germline gives CDR1 LNHDA, CDR2 SQIVND (reference sequence). The length of the CDR3 is 14 residues. Overall study results and limits: Clonal expansion was found to be greater in HLA-associated TCR beta chains than in equally common others in a later analysis. Previously analyzed data showed that most TCR beta V segments were productive at a frequency of about 90% or about 30%.

PCR amplification relied on 60 Vbeta primers (plus 13 Jbeta primers). Using immunoSEQ multiplex PCR, the repertoire was profiled, and TCRdb retains in-frame clones only, with some absent. Among about 89,000 clones listed, under 80% were seen once. The chain uses TRBV19 and TRBJ1-4; D not certain. Sequencing was carried out using PBMCs. The receptor was derived from a woman aged 30 to 39 in good health and CMV-seronegative. As DNA, the CDR3 is TGTGCCACCAGAGTGGCTTCGGGTAATGAAAAACTGTTTTTT. Translation gives CATRVASGNEKLFF.